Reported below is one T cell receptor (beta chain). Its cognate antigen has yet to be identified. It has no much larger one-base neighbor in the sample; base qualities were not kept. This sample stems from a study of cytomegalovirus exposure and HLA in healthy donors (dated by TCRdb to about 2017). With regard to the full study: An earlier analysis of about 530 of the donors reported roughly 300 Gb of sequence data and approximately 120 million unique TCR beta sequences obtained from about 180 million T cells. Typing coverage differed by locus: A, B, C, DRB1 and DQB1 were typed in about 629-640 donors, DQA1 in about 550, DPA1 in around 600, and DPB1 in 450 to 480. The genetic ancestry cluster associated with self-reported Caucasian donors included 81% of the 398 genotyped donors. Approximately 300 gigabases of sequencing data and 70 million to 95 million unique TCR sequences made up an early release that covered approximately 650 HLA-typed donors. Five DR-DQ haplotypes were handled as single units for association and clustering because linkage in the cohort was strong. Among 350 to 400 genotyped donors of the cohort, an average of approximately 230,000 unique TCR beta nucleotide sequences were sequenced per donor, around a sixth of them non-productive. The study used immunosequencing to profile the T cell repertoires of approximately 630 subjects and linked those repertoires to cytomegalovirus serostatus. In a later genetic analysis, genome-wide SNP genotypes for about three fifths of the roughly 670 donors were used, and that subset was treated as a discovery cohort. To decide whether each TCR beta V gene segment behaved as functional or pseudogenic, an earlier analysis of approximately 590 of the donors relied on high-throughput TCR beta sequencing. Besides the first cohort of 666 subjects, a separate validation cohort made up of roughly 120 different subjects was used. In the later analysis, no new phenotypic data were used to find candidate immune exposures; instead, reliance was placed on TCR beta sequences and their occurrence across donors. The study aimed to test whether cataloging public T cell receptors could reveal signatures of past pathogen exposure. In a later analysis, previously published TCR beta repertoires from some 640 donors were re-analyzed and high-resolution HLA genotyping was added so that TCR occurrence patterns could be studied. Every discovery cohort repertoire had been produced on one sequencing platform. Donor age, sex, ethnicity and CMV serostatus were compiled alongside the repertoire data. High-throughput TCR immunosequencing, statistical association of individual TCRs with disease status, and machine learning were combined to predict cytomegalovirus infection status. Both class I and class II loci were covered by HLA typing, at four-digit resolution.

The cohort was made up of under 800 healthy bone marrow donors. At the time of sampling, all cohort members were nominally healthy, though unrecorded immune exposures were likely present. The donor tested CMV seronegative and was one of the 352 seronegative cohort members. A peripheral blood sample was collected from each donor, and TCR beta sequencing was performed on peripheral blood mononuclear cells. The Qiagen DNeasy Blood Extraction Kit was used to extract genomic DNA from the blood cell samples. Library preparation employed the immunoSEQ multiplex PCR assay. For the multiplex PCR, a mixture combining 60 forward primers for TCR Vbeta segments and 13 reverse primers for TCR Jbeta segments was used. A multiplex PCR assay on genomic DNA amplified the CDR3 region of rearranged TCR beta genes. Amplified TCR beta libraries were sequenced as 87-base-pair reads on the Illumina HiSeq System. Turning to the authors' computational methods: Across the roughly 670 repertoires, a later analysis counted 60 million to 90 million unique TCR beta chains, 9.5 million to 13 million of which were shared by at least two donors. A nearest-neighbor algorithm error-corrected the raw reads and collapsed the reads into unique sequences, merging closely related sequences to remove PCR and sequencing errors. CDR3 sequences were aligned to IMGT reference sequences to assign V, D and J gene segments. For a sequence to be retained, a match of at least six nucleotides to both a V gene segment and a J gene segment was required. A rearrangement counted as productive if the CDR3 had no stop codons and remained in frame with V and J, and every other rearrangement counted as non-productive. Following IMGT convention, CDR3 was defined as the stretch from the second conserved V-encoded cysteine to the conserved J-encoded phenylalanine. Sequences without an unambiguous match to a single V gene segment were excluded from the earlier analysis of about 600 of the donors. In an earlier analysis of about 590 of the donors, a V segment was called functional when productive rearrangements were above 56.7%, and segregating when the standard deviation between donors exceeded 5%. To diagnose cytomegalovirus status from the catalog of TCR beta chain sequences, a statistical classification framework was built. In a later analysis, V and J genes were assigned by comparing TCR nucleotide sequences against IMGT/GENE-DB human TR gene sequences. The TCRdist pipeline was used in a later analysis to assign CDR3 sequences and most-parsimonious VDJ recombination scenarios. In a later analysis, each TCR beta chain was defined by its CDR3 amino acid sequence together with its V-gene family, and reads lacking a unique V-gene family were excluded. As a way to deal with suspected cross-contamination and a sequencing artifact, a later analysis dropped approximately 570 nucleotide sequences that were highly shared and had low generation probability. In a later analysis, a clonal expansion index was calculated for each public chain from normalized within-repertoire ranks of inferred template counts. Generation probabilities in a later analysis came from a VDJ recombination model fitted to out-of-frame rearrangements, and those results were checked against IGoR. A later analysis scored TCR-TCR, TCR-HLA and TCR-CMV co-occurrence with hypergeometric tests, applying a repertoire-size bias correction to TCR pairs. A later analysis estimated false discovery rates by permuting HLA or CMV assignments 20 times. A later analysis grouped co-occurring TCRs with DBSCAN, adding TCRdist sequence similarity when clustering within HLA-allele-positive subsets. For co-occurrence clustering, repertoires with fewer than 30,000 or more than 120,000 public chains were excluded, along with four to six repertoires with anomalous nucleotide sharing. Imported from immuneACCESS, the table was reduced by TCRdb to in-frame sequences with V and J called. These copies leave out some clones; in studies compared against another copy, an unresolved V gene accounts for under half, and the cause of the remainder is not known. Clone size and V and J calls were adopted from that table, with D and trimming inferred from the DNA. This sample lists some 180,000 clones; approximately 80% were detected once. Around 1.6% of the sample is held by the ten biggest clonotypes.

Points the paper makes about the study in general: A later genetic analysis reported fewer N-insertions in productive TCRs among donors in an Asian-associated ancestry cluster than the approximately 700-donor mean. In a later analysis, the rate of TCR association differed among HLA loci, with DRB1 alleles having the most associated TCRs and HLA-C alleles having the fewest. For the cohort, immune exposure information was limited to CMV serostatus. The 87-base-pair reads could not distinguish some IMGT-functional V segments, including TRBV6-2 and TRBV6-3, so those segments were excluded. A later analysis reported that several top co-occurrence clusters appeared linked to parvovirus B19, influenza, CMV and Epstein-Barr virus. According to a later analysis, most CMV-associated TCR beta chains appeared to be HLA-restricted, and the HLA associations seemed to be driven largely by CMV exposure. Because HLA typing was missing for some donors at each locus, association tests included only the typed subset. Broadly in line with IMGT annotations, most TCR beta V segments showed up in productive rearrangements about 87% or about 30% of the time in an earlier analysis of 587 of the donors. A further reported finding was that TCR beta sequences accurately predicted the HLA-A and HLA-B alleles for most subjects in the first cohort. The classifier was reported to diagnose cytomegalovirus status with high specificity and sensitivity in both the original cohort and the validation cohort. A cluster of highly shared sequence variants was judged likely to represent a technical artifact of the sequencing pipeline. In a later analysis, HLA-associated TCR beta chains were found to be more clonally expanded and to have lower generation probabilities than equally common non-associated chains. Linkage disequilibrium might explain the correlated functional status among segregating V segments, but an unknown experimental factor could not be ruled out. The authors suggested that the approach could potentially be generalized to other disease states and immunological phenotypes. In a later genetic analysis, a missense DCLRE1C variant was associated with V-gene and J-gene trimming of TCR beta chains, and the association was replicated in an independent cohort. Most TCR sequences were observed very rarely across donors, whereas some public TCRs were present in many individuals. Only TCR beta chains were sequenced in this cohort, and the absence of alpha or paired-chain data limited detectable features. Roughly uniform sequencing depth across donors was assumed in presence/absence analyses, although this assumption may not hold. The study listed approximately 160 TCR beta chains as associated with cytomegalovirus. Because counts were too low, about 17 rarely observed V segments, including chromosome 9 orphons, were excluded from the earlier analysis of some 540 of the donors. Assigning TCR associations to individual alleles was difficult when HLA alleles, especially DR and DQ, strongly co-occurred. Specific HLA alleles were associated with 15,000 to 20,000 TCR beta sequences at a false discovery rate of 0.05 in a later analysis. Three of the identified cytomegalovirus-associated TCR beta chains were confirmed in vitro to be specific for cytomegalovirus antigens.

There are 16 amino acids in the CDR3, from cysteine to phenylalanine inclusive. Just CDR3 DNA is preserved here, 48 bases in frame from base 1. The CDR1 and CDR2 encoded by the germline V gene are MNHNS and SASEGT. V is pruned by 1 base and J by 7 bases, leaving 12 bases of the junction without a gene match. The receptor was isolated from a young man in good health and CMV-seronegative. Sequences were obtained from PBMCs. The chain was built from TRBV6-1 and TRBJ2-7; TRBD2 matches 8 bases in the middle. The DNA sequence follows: TGTGCCAGCAGTGAAGGGGGGAGCGGGAGAGGCCGGGAGCAGTACTTC. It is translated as CASSEGGSGRGREQYF.